A selection of T cell receptor beta chains follows, all from one sample in a study of T cell repertoires in aging, cancer and after chemotherapy. TCRdb reprocessed the multiplex PCR reads via MiXCR and lists one record per CDR3 protein. The sample shows about 10,000 distinct CDR3 sequences, 40% to 45% of them seen only once. The source material was blood. The receptors stem from a human donor in good health. Each CDR3 is given with its conserved first and last residue.

>TRBJ1-2|TRBV10-3
CAISEELHKVYNYGYTF
>TRBJ2-2|TRBV4-1
CASSPRTGVSTGELFF
>TRBJ1-2|TRBV7-9
CASSSSGGDHGYTF
>TRBJ2-7|TRBV30
CAWSDRYEQYF
>TRBJ1-2|TRBV29-1
CSDSDRAINYGYTF
>TRBJ1-1|TRBV5-4
CASSHRELNTEAFF
>TRBJ2-3|TRBV10-3
CAISRKTSGGADTQYF
>TRBJ1-2|TRBV6-1
CASLRDSQEDGYTF
>TRBJ1-5|TRBV12-5
CASGLTGQPQHF
>TRBJ1-1|TRBV5-4
CASSWQSGTWEDTEAFF
>TRBJ2-7|TRBV27
CASSFLPHEQYF
>TRBJ2-3|TRBV24-1
CATSLGGGGADTQYF
>TRBJ2-1|TRBV11-2
CASSPQALPTEQFF
>TRBJ1-5|TRBV12-3/TRBV12-4
CASSLDRGHQPQHF
>TRBJ2-2|TRBV19
CASRNGQVGWTGELFF
>TRBJ1-3|TRBV20-1
CSAQDSLSGNTIYF
>TRBJ2-2|TRBV19
CASSMVAGANTGELFF
>TRBJ2-2|TRBV5-1
CASSLGQGPDTGELFF
>TRBJ2-6|TRBV6-5
CASSAGFSGANVLTF
>TRBJ1-2|TRBV7-3
CASSSGGGGAGYGYTF
>TRBJ1-1|TRBV24-1
CATRGQSGTEAFF
>TRBJ1-1|TRBV15
CATSRGKDMNTEAFF
>TRBJ1-2|TRBV2
CASRLLDGYTF
>TRBJ1-2|TRBV12-3/TRBV12-4
CASSFGDRYGYTF
>TRBJ1-2|TRBV20-1
CSASVRRAGYTF
>TRBJ2-7|TRBV19
CASSMGQFYEQYF
>TRBJ2-1|TRBV10-3
CAISERGARDNEQFF
>TRBJ2-1|TRBV9
CASSGGGGADNEQFF
>TRBJ1-2|TRBV19
CASSIVRGQWGYTF
>TRBJ1-3|TRBV4-1
CASSQAGALLGTIYF
>TRBJ1-1|TRBV12-3/TRBV12-4
CASGTETGMNTEAFF
>TRBJ2-1|TRBV20-1
CSASTWRDEQFF
>TRBJ1-6|TRBV6-1
CASSEIVTGGSPLHF
>TRBJ1-2|TRBV2
CASSESGTDKAF
>TRBJ1-2|TRBV6-5
CASSPDRGGYTF
>TRBJ2-3|TRBV10-2
CAIGSTDTQYF
>TRBJ1-4|TRBV20-1
CSALPEAGGKEKLFF
>TRBJ1-1|TRBV20-1
CSALWGLGTEAFF
>TRBJ1-1|TRBV27
CASSLRGRNTEAFF
>TRBJ1-2|TRBV12-3/TRBV12-4
CASSLRGRDGYTF
>TRBJ2-7|TRBV6-5
CASSYARDTLTTYEQYF
>TRBJ1-5|TRBV6-1
CASSYYPGCGQPQHF
>TRBJ1-3|TRBV12-3/TRBV12-4
CASRPRGVDTIYF
>TRBJ2-7|TRBV6-1
CASSYSTTGSYEKYF
>TRBJ2-2|TRBV7-9
CASSLGLRAGGELFF
>TRBJ2-3|TRBV30
CAWSGYTQGGQYF
>TRBJ1-2|TRBV5-5
CASSLEPISYGYTF
>TRBJ1-3|TRBV11-2
CAISLDVGGNTIYF
>TRBJ2-3|TRBV5-6
CASSPSRGTDTQYF